The subject of this entry is one TCR beta chain. The data were obtained in a study of blood T cell repertoires in COVID-19. Study context: Sources were T cells, B-cell-depleted T cells, or PBMCs; the material itself was cDNA or gDNA.

CDR3 size: 16 residues. In germline, CDR1 is MNHEY, CDR2 SVGEGT. Trimming shortened V by 5 bases and J by 6 bases, and 21 bases separated the two germline ends. Sequenced by immunoSEQ multiplex PCR; TCRdb stores in-frame clones only, minus some. The sample yields fewer than 250,000 clones, around 84% seen once. Participants' own reports of clinical history determined their cohort assignment. The sequence derives from a woman between 40 and 55 years old who had recovered from COVID-19. The sample taken for sequencing was PBMCs or T cells enriched from blood (not recorded which). This rearrangement joins TRBV6-2 or TRBV6-3 to TRBJ2-3; maybe TRBD2 (5 bases). This CDR3 is CASSRGPHQGSDTQYF. The CDR3 DNA sequence: TGTGCCAGCAGTCGAGGGCCCCACCAAGGTAGCGATACGCAGTATTTT.